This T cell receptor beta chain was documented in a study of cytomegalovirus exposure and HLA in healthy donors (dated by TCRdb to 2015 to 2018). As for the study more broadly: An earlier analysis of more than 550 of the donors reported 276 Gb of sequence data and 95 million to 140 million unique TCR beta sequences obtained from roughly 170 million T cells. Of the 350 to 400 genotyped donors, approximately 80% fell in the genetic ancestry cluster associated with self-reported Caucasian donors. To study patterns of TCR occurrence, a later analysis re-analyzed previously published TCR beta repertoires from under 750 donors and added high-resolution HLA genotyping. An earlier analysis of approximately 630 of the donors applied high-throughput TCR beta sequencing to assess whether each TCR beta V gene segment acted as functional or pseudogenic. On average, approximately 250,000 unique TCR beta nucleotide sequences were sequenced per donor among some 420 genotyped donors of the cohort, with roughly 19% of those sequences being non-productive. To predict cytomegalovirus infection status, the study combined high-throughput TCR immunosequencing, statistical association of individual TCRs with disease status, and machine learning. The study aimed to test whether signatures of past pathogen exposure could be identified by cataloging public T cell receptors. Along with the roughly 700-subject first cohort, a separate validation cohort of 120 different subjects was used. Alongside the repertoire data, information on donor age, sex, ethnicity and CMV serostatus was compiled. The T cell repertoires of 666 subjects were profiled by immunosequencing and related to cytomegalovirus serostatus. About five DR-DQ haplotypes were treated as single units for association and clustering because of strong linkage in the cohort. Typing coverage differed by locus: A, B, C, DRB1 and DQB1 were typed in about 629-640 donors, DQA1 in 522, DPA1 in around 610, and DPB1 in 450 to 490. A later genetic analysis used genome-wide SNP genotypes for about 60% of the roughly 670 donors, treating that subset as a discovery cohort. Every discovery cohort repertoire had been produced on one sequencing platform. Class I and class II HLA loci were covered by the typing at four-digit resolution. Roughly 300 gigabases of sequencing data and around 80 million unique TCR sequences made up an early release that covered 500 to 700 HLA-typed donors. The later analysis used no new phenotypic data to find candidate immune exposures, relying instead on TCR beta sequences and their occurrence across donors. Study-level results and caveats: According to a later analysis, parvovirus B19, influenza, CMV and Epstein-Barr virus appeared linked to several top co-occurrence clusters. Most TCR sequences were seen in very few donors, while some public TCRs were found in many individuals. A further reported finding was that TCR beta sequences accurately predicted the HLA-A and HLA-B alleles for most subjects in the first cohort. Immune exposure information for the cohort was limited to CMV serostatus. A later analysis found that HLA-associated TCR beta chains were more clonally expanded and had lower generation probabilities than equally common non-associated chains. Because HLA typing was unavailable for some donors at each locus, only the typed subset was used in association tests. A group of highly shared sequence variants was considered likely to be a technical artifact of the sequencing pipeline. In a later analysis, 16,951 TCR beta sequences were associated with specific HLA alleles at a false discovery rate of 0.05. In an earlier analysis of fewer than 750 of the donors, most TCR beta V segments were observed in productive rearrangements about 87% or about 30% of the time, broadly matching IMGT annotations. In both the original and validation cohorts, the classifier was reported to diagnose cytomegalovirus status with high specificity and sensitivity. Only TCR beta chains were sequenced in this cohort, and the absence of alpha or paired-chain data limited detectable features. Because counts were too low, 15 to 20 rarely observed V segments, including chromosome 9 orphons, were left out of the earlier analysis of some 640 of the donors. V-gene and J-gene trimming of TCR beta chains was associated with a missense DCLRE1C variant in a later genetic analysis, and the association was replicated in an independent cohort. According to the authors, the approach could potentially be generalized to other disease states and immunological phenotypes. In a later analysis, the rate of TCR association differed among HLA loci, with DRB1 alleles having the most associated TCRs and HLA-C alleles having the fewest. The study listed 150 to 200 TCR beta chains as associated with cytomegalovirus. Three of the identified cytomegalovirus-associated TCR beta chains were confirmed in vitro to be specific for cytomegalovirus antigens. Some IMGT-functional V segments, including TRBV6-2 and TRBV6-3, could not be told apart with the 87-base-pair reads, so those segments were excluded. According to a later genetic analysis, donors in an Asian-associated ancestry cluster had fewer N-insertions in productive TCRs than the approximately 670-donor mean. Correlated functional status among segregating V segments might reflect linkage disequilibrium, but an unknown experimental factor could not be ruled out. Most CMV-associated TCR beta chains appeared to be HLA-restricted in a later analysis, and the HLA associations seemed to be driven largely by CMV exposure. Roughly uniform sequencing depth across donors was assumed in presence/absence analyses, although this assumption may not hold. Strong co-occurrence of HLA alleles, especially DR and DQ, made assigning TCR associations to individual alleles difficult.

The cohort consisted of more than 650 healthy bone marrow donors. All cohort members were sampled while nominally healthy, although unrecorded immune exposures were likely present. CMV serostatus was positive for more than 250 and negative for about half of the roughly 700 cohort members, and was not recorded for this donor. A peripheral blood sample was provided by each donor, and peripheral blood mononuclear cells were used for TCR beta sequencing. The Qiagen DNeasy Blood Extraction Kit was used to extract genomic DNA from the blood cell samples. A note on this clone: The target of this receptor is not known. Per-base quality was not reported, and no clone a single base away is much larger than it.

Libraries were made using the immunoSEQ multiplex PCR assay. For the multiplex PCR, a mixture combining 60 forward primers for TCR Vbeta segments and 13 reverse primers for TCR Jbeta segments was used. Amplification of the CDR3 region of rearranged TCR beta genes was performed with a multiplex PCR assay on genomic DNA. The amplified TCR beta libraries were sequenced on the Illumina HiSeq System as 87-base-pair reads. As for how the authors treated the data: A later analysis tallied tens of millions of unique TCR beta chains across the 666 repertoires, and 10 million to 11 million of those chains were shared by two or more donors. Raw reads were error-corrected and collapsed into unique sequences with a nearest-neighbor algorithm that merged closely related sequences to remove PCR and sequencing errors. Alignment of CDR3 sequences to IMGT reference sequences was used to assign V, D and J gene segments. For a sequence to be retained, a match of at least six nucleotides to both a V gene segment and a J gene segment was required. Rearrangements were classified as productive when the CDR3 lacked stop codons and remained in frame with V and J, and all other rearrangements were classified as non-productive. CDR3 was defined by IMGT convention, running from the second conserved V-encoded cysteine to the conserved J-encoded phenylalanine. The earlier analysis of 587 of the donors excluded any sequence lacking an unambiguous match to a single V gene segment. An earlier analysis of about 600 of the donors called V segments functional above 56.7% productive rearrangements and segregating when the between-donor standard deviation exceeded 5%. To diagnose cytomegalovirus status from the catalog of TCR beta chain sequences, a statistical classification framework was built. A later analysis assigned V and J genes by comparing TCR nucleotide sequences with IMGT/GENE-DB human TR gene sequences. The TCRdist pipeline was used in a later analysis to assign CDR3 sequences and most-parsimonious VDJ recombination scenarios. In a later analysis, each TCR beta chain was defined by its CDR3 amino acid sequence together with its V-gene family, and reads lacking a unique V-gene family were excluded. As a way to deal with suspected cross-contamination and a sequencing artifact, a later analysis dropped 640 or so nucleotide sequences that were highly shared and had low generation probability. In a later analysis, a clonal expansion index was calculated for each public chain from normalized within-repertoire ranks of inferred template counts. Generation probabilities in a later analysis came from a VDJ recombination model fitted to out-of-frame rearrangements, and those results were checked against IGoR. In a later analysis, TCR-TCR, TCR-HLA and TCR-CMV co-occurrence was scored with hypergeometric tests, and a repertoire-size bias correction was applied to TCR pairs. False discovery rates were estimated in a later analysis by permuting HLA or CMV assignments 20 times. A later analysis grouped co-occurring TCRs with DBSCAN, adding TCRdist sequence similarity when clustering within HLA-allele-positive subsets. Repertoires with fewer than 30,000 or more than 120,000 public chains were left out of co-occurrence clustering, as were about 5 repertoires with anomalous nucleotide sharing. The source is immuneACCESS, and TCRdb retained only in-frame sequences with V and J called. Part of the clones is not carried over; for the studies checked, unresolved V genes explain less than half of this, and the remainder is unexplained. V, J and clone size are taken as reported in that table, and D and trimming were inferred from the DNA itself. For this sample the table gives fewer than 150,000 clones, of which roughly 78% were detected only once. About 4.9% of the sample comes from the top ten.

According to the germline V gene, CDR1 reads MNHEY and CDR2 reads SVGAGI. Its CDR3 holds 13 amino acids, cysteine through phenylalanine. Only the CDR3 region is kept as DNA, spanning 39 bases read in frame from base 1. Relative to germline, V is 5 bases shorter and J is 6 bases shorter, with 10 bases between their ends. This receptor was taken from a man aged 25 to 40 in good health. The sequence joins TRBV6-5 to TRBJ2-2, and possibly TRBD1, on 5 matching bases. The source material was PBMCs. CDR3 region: CASSQGSSGELFF. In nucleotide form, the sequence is TGTGCCAGCAGTCAGGGTTCCTCCGGGGAGCTGTTTTTT.